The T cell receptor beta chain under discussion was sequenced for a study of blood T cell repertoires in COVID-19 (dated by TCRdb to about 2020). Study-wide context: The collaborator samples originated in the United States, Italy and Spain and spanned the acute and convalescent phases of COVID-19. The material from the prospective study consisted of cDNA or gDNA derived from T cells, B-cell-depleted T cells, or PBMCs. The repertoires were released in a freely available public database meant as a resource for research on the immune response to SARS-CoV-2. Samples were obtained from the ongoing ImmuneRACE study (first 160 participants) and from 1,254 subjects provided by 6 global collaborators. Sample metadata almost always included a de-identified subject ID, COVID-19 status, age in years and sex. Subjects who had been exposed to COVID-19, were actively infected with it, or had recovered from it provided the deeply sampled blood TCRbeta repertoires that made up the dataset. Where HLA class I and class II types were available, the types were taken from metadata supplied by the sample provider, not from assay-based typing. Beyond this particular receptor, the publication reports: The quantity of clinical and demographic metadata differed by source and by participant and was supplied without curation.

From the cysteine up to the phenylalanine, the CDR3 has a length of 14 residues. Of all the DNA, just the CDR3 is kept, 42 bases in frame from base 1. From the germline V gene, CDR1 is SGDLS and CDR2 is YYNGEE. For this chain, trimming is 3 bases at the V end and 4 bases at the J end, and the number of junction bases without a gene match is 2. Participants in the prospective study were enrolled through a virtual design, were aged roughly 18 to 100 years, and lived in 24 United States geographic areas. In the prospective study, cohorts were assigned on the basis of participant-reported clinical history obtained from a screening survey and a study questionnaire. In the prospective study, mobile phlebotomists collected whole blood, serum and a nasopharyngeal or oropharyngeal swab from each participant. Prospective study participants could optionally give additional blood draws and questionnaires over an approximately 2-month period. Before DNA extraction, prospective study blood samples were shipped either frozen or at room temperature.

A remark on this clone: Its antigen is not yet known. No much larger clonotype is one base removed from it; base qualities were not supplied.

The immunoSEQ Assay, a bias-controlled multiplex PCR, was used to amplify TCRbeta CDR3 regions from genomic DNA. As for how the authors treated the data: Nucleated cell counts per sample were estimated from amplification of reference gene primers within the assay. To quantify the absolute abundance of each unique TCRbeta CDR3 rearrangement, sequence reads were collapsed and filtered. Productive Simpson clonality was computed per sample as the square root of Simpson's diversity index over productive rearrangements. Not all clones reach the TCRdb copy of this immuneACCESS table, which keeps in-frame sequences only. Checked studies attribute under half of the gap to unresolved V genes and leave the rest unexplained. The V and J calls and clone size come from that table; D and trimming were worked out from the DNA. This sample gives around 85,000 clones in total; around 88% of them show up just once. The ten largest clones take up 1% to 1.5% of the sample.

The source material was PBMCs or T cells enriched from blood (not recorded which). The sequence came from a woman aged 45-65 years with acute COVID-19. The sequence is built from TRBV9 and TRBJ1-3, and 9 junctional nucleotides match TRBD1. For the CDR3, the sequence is CASSAQGAGNTIYF. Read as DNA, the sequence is TGTGCCAGCAGCGCACAGGGGGCAGGAAACACCATATATTTT.